This T cell receptor (beta chain) is from a study of T cells after yellow fever vaccination. Study-wide context: It was SMART-Seq v4 Ultra Low Input that prepared the fractions with low cell numbers.

Study results and caveats: Just a small share of clonotypes turned up in the CD4 compartment as well as the CD8 compartment.

This clonotype was counted between two and nine times. The antigen is unknown. It was through 5'RACE template switching that TCR cDNA was made, with a universal primer site and UMIs added. TCRdb re-derived calls from the 5' RACE reads in MiXCR, one entry per CDR3 protein. Among about 360,000 distinct CDR3 sequences listed, 6% to 8% were seen once. The sample here was PBMCs, taken 5 days after the yellow fever booster vaccination. The clonotype was recovered from a man aged 25-40 years who received the YFV17D yellow fever vaccine.

The DNA for the CDR3 is TGCAGTGCTAGTATGGGTAATGGCTACACCTTC. Its translation: CSASMGNGYTF. V is TRBV20-1 and J is TRBJ1-2; D uncertain. The germline CDR1 and CDR2 sequences are DFQATT and SNEGSKA (reference sequence). CDR3 size: 11 residues. With 3 bases removed from V and 6 bases from J, the gap between germline ends came to 8 bases.